Each of the 20 T cell receptor beta chains below was sequenced from the same sample in a study of beta chain features in type 1 diabetes. General study results and limits: Moderately but significantly shorter TCRB CDR3s were found in Type 1 diabetes patients in all four CD4+ subsets.

Their recognized antigens are unknown. What was sequenced were expressed TCRB transcripts, since all of the isolated RNA had been reverse transcribed. TCRdb keeps only in-frame clones here, not all; method: immunoSEQ multiplex PCR. Of over 200,000 clones listed, 11% are singletons. The sequencing input was naive CD4+ T cells from blood. The receptors come from a man aged 25 to 40 with type 1 diabetes.

This clone was seen a handful of times. The V and J genes are TRBV5-1 and TRBJ2-2; 7 bases agree with TRBD1. Germline values: CDR1 SGHRS, CDR2 YFSETQ. Unmatched junction bases numbered 13, after V lost 1 base and J lost 4 bases. This CDR3 comprises 18 residues. In nucleotides, the CDR3 is TGCGCCAGCAGCTTGACCTATAGACAGGGCCCGCTCACCGGGGAGCTGTTTTTT. Its translation is CASSLTYRQGPLTGELFF.

The chain carries TRBV5-1 and TRBJ1-4, with 7 bases matching TRBD1. The CDR3 is 15 residues long. In germline, CDR1 is SGHRS, CDR2 YFSETQ. With 3 bases clipped from V and 7 bases from J, the junction kept 9 bases outside the gene matches. CDR3 DNA sequence: TGCGCCAGCAGCTCAAACCGACAGGGTAGTGAAAAACTGTTTTTT. This translates into CASSSNRQGSEKLFF.

V is TRBV5-5 and J is TRBJ1-2, with D possibly being TRBD1 (6 bases). This CDR3 region has 15 residues. The germline V gene has CDR1 SGHKS and CDR2 YYEKEE (reference sequence). The ends were cut back, 0 bases at V and 4 bases at J, with 13 bases in the middle. This CDR3 reads CASSLAGGAGYGYTF. DNA for the CDR3: TGTGCCAGCAGCTTGGCCGGGGGGGCAGGCTATGGCTACACCTTC. Full variable domain (missing parts from reference TRBV5-5 and TRBJ1-2): DAGVTQSPTHLIKTRGQQVTLRCSPISGHKSVSWYQQVLGQGPQFIFQYYEKEERGRGNFPDRFSARQFPNYSSELNVNALLLGDSALYLCASSLAGGAGYGYTFGSGTRLTVV.

This chain uses TRBV2 with TRBJ1-5; perhaps TRBD1 as D (6 bases). The V end was cut by 8 bases, the J end by 0 bases, with 11 bases between. The CDR3 is made up of 14 amino acids. Germline lookup yields CDR1 SNHLY and CDR2 FYNNEI. CDR3 region: CASVGDNSNQPQHF. In nucleotides, the CDR3 is TGTGCCAGCGTCGGGGACAATAGCAATCAGCCCCAGCATTTT.

This clone has more than one count but fewer than ten. This chain connects TRBV30 to TRBJ1-2; D uncertain. CDR3 length equals 13 residues. V lost 3 bases and J 5 bases, leaving 13 bases between the germline ends. The V gene's germline CDR1 is GTSNPN and CDR2 SVGIG (reference sequence). The CDR3, as DNA: TGTGCCTGGAGGGCCCCCGGAGGGTATGGCTACACCTTC. It encodes CAWRAPGGYGYTF.

This chain connects TRBV5-1 to TRBJ1-6; TRBD1 matches at 8 bases. V shed 0 bases and J 8 bases; nucleotides not matched to a gene: 1. The CDR3 sequence is 14 residues long. Germline V lookup: CDR1 SGHRS, CDR2 YFSETQ. CDR3: CASSLGQGHSPLHF. The CDR3 nucleotides read TGCGCCAGCAGCTTGGGACAGGGGCATTCACCCCTCCACTTT.

This clone was seen only a few times. The chain carries TRBV29-1 and TRBJ2-1, with 8 bases identical to TRBD2. Germline values: CDR1 SQVTM, CDR2 ANQGSEA. This CDR3 spans 15 amino acids. The trim removed 6 bases at V and 7 bases at J, leaving 14 bases unmatched. The CDR3 loop reads CSVAWGGGPGNEQFF. The CDR3, as DNA: TGCAGCGTGGCCTGGGGCGGGGGGCCGGGGAATGAGCAGTTCTTC.

The rearrangement links TRBV6-6 to TRBJ2-1; D gene ambiguous. The V end lost 0 bases, the J end lost 7 bases, and 13 bases lay between the germline ends. The germline gives CDR1 MNHNY, CDR2 SVGAGI (reference sequence). CDR3 length: 15 amino acids. The CDR3 protein is CASSYSWSSSNEQFF. In DNA form, the CDR3 reads TGTGCCAGCAGTTACTCCTGGAGTAGCAGTAATGAGCAGTTCTTC.

V gene TRBV7-2 combines with J gene TRBJ2-7; TRBD1 matches 7 bases. The germline V gene encodes CDR1 SGHTA and CDR2 FQGNSA. With V trimmed by 4 bases and J by 2 bases, 5 bases remained unmatched. The CDR3 has 14 residues. In DNA, the CDR3 is TGTGCCAGCAGCTGGACGACAGGGACCTACGAGCAGTACTTC. Translating gives CASSWTTGTYEQYF.

The genes are TRBV6-6 and TRBJ2-3; 13 positions agree with TRBD2. Per the germline V gene, CDR1 is MNHNY and CDR2 is SVGAGI (reference sequence). The CDR3 length is 15 residues. The junction had 3 bases not matched to a gene; V was cut back by 0 bases and J by 9 bases. The DNA of the CDR3 is TGTGCCAGCAGTTACTCGGGACTAGCGGGGTTAACGCAGTATTTT. As protein: CASSYSGLAGLTQYF.

The chain links TRBV21-1 to TRBJ1-2; TRBD1, the table's D call, lacks a check against the DNA. TRBV21-1 is given as a pseudogene. This CDR3 is 17 amino acids long. The CDR3 here is CASRFPLIRQEEDGYTF. In nucleotides, the CDR3 is TGTGCCAGCAGGTTCCCCCTAATCAGACAGGAAGAGGATGGCTACACCTTC.

This clone has just a few counts. The V and J genes are TRBV28 and TRBJ1-5; 9 nucleotides line up with TRBD1. The CDR3 has 16 amino acids. The V and J ends lost 5 bases and 6 bases, in that order; junction bases with no gene match: 11. In germline, CDR1 is MDHEN, CDR2 SYDVKM. The CDR3 loop is CASSPGQGGFGQPQHF. The CDR3 nucleotides are TGTGCCAGCAGTCCGGGACAGGGAGGCTTTGGTCAGCCCCAGCATTTT.

This clone has just a few counts. The gene calls are TRBV9 and TRBJ2-1, with 8 bases matching TRBD2. The CDR3 contains 15 residues. Germline V CDR1 and CDR2: SGDLS, YYNGEE. Trimming took 2 bases from V and 5 from J; bases not matched to a gene: 6. The CDR3 here is CASSVIAGTDNEQFF. For the CDR3, the DNA is TGTGCCAGCAGCGTTATAGCGGGGACCGACAATGAGCAGTTCTTC.

This clone came up a few times. Here the CDR3 DNA reads TGCGCCAGCAGCTCCGGACAGGTCCGCACTGAAGCTTTCTTT. Protein product: CASSSGQVRTEAFF. J is TRBJ1-1 and V is TRBV5-1, with TRBD1 matching 7 bases. Trimming removed 3 bases from V and 4 bases from J; junction bases left unmatched: 6. This CDR3 spans 14 amino acids. Germline-derived CDR1 and CDR2 are SGHRS and YFSETQ. The full variable domain, in which reference TRBV5-1 and TRBJ1-1 provide the parts outside the CDR3, is KAGVTQTPRYLIKTRGQQVTLSCSPISGHRSVSWYQQTPGQGLQFLFEYFSETQRNKGNFPGRFSGRQFSNSRSEMNVSTLELGDSALYLCASSSGQVRTEAFFGQGTRLTVV.

This clone was observed a handful of times. The chain carries TRBV9 and TRBJ1-2; 10 bases align to TRBD1. With 4 bases clipped from V and 4 bases from J, the junction kept 4 bases outside the gene matches. The CDR3 runs 14 residues. The germline V gene has CDR1 SGDLS and CDR2 YYNGEE. The CDR3 DNA reads TGTGCCAGCAGCCGGGGACAGGGGAGCTATGGCTACACCTTC. Translation gives CASSRGQGSYGYTF.

The J gene is TRBJ1-1, the V gene TRBV6-6; D is perhaps TRBD1 (6 bases). CDR3 length: 14 residues. With 4 bases removed from V and 1 base from J, the gap between germline ends came to 10 bases. CDR1 MNHNY and CDR2 SVGAGI come from the germline V gene (reference sequence). The CDR3 coding sequence is TGTGCCAGCAGTTCTCCAGGGGCGAACACTGAAGCTTTCTTT. This sequence encodes CASSSPGANTEAFF.

This chain joins TRBV29-1 and TRBJ2-7; 10 positions match TRBD1. The CDR3 sequence is 12 residues long. V shed 7 bases, J shed 9 bases, and the junction held 9 bases outside the gene matches. CDR1 and CDR2 (germline): SQVTM, ANQGSEA. The CDR3 DNA reads TGCAGCGCTGGGACAGGGGTCTTACGGCAGTACTTC. This translates into CSAGTGVLRQYF.

The chain joins TRBV9 to TRBJ1-1; no clear D. The ends were cut back, 0 bases at V and 3 bases at J, with 3 bases in the middle. Germline-derived CDR1 and CDR2 are SGDLS and YYNGEE. The CDR3 consists of 12 residues. CDR3 loop: CASSVGDTEAFF. Written as DNA, the CDR3 is TGTGCCAGCAGCGTAGGCGACACTGAAGCTTTCTTT.

The rearrangement joins TRBV9 to TRBJ2-3; D gene ambiguous. This CDR3 is 14 amino acids long. Trimming cost V 4 bases and J 1 base, with 10 bases left between them. In germline, CDR1 is SGDLS, CDR2 YYNGEE. DNA of the CDR3: TGTGCCAGCAGCCCCCAGAGCGGCACAGATACGCAGTATTTT. It yields the protein CASSPQSGTDTQYF. Supplemented by reference TRBV9 and TRBJ2-3, the full variable domain reads DSGVTQTPKHLITATGQRVTLRCSPRSGDLSVYWYQQSLDQGLQFLIQYYNGEERAKGNILERFSAQQFPDLHSELNLSSLELGDSALYFCASSPQSGTDTQYFGPGTRLTVL.

The J gene is TRBJ1-2, the V gene TRBV25-1; D call uncertain. CDR1 is MGHDK, CDR2 SYGVNS, per germline. V shed 6 bases and J shed 8 bases, with 16 bases lying between them. The CDR3 is 13 amino acids. The CDR3 sequence: CASSREGTEGYTF. The CDR3, as DNA: TGTGCCAGCAGCCGGGAGGGAACGGAAGGCTACACCTTC.